The 20 T cell receptor beta chains presented below share a single source sample, sequenced in a study of CD8 T cells in Susac syndrome. The RNA input was 0.5 to 1 ug, and it was reverse transcribed with random hexamers. TCRdb re-analysed the immunoSEQ multiplex PCR reads in MiXCR, keeping a single row per CDR3 protein. This repertoire shows about 210,000 distinct CDR3 sequences, approximately 95% found once; its top ten account for 0.082%. The sample was CD4+ T cells from PBMCs. These receptors all stem from a human donor with multiple sclerosis.

V is TRBV12-3 or TRBV12-4 and J is TRBJ1-5; no definite D call. V lost 2 bases to trimming and J lost 1 base, with 21 bases between them. This CDR3 has 19 residues. Here the CDR3 DNA reads TGTGCCAGCAGTTTACGGCGGCAGACGGTAATCTCAAGCAATCAGCCCCAGCATTTT. It codes for CASSLRRQTVISSNQPQHF.

The rearrangement joins TRBV20-1 to TRBJ1-5; 7 bases map to TRBD1. This CDR3 is 13 amino acids long. Unmatched junction bases numbered 5, after V lost 6 bases and J lost 3 bases. Germline loops: CDR1 DFQATT, CDR2 SNEGSKA (reference sequence). The CDR3 loop is CSAPDRNNQPQHF. CDR3 nucleotides: TGCAGTGCCCCGGACAGGAACAATCAGCCCCAGCATTTT.

The CDR3 region is CASSLSPRLPYEQYF. The CDR3 nucleotides read TGTGCCAGCAGTTTATCGCCGCGCCTTCCCTACGAGCAGTACTTC. V and J are TRBV27 and TRBJ2-7; D remains ambiguous. The germline gives CDR1 MNHEY, CDR2 SMNVEV (reference sequence). The CDR3 sequence is 15 residues long. Trimming took 0 bases from V and 2 from J, leaving 11 bases between them.

The chain carries TRBV3-1 and TRBJ1-2, with D unclear. CDR1 and CDR2 from the germline V gene are LGHDT and YNNKEL (reference sequence). The CDR3 extends over 11 amino acids. V lost 1 base to trimming and J lost 6 bases, with 3 bases between them. CDR3 bases: TGTGCCAGCAGCCAAGCTGATGGCTACACCTTC. Its protein is CASSQADGYTF.

The rearrangement uses TRBV11-2 and TRBJ2-6, with TRBD1 matching over 7 bases. This CDR3 region has 15 residues. With V trimmed by 4 bases and J by 4 bases, 4 bases remained unmatched. Germline-derived CDR1 and CDR2 are SGHAT and FQNNGV. The CDR3 sequence is CASSSTGRGANVLTF. The CDR3 nucleotides are TGTGCCAGCAGCTCGACAGGGAGAGGGGCCAACGTCCTGACTTTC.

The rearrangement uses TRBV12-3 or TRBV12-4 and TRBJ2-4; the match to TRBD1 covers 12 bases. Trimming at V came to 5 bases and at J to 10 bases, leaving 3 bases not matched to a gene. This CDR3 region has 13 residues. CDR3 region: CASSPGQGAIQYF. CDR3 nucleotides: TGTGCCAGCAGTCCGGGACAGGGGGCAATTCAGTACTTC.

The chain is built from TRBV3-1 and TRBJ2-3; 9 bases align to TRBD2. V shed 6 bases, J shed 3 bases, and the junction held 4 bases outside the gene matches. The germline V gene encodes CDR1 LGHDT and CDR2 YNNKEL (reference sequence). This CDR3 spans 14 amino acids. CDR3 in amino acids: CASRRAGGTDTQYF. In DNA form, the CDR3 reads TGTGCCAGCAGGAGGGCGGGGGGGACAGATACGCAGTATTTT.

V is TRBV21-1 and J is TRBJ2-5; the table's D call, TRBD1, has no DNA check behind it. TRBV21-1 is noted as a pseudogene. The CDR3 has 20 residues. DNA for the CDR3: TGTGCCAGCAGCAAAGAGGAGATAGGGACAGGACGAATTTTTGGAGGGACCCAGTACTTC. Translating gives CASSKEEIGTGRIFGGTQYF.

The rearrangement joins TRBV29-1 to TRBJ1-1; D perhaps matches TRBD1 (6 bases). From germline, CDR1 is SQVTM and CDR2 ANQGSEA. Trimming shortened V by 5 bases and J by 3 bases, and 13 bases separated the two germline ends. CDR3 length: 13 residues. This CDR3 is CSVRTARDTEAFF. The CDR3 nucleotides read TGCAGCGTTAGGACAGCTAGAGACACTGAAGCTTTCTTT. The variable domain in full, completed from reference TRBV29-1 and TRBJ1-1, reads SAVISQKPSRDICQRGTSLTIQCQVDSQVTMMFWYRQQPGQSLTLIATANQGSEATYESGFVIDKFPISRPNLTFSTLTVSNMSPEDSSIYLCSVRTARDTEAFFGQGTRLTVV.

The V call is TRBV30, the J call TRBJ1-1; tentatively, D is TRBD1 (5 bases). The germline V and J ends were trimmed by 3 bases and 4 bases, with 21 bases remaining between them. This CDR3 is 16 amino acids long. Germline V gene sequence: CDR1 GTSNPN, CDR2 SVGIG (reference sequence). This CDR3 reads CAWRVLTTSGGTEAFF. The CDR3 DNA reads as TGTGCCTGGAGAGTTCTCACAACTTCCGGGGGCACTGAAGCTTTCTTT.

This clonotype was recorded only once. The chain couples TRBV2 to TRBJ2-7, with D possibly being TRBD1 or TRBD2 (5 bases each). This CDR3 spans 13 amino acids. The germline gives CDR1 SNHLY, CDR2 FYNNEI. V lost 7 bases and J lost 2, with 12 bases in between. The CDR3 protein is CASTAGGAYEQYF. For the CDR3, the DNA is TGTGCCAGCACCGCTGGGGGAGCCTACGAGCAGTACTTC.

The chain uses TRBV2 and TRBJ2-5; D is undetermined. This CDR3 has 13 residues. The ends were cut back, 1 base at V and 6 bases at J, with 9 bases in the middle. Germline-derived CDR1 and CDR2 are SNHLY and FYNNEI. DNA of the CDR3: TGTGCCAGCAGTGAAGAGCTGGTTAAGACCCAGTACTTC. It translates to CASSEELVKTQYF. The entire variable domain, with the rest obtained from reference TRBV2 and TRBJ2-5, is as follows: EPEVTQTPSHQVTQMGQEVILRCVPISNHLYFYWYRQILGQKVEFLVSFYNNEISEKSEIFDDQFSVERPDGSNFTLKIRSTKLEDSAMYFCASSEELVKTQYFGPGTRLLVL.

The rearrangement uses TRBV5-1 and TRBJ2-2; TRBD1 aligns across 8 bases. The CDR3 is 16 amino acids. With 1 base clipped from V and 2 bases from J, the junction kept 4 bases outside the gene matches. CDR1 SGHRS and CDR2 YFSETQ come from the germline V gene. In DNA, the CDR3 is TGCGCCAGCAGCTTGAACGGACAGGGAAACACCGGGGAGCTGTTTTTT. Its translation is CASSLNGQGNTGELFF.

The chain has TRBV5-1 and TRBJ2-7, with D perhaps matching TRBD2 (5 bases). The CDR3 runs 15 residues. The V gene's germline CDR1 is SGHRS and CDR2 YFSETQ. The ends were cut back, 4 bases at V and 5 bases at J, with 19 bases in the middle. The CDR3 sequence is CASSQDRGRFDEQYF. The CDR3 bases are TGCGCCAGCAGCCAGGACCGAGGGCGGTTCGACGAGCAGTACTTC.

The rearrangement joins TRBV6-1 to TRBJ1-6; possible D gene TRBD1, 5 bases. The CDR3 has 15 residues. V gave up 4 bases and J gave up 8 bases, with 15 bases separating them. Germline CDR1 MNHNS, CDR2 SASEGT. The CDR3 nucleotides read TGTGCCAGCAGTGCCTGGGGGGGTACAGATTCACCCCTCCACTTT. Amino acids: CASSAWGGTDSPLHF.

The rearrangement joins TRBV30 to TRBJ2-3; possibly TRBD1 or TRBD2 for D (6 bases each). The CDR3 is made up of 13 amino acids. Trimming took off 0 bases at V and 6 bases at J, with 10 bases between the two ends. The V gene's germline CDR1 is GTSNPN and CDR2 SVGIG (reference sequence). DNA for the CDR3: TGTGCCTGGAGTGTGAGGGGGGCGGATACGCAGTATTTT. Protein product: CAWSVRGADTQYF.

The V call is TRBV2, the J call TRBJ2-1, with 9 nucleotides matching TRBD2. CDR1 is SNHLY, CDR2 FYNNEI, per germline. The CDR3 consists of 15 residues. The ends lost 1 base at V and 7 bases at J; junction bases unmatched: 5. The CDR3 bases are TGTGCCAGCAGTGAAGGCGGGGGGGGCCTGAATGAGCAGTTCTTC. Translating gives CASSEGGGGLNEQFF. Filled out from reference TRBV2 and TRBJ2-1, the complete variable domain reads EPEVTQTPSHQVTQMGQEVILRCVPISNHLYFYWYRQILGQKVEFLVSFYNNEISEKSEIFDDQFSVERPDGSNFTLKIRSTKLEDSAMYFCASSEGGGGLNEQFFGPGTRLTVL.

This sequence joins TRBV2 and TRBJ2-1; D may be TRBD1 or TRBD2 (5 bases each). The CDR3 sequence is 14 residues long. Trimming took off 6 bases at V and 6 bases at J, with 15 bases between the two ends. The germline V gene encodes CDR1 SNHLY and CDR2 FYNNEI. In DNA, the CDR3 is TGTGCCAGCAGAAACAACCCGGGGCTCAATGAGCAGTTCTTC. It yields the protein CASRNNPGLNEQFF. Full variable domain (remainder filled in from reference TRBV2 and TRBJ2-1): EPEVTQTPSHQVTQMGQEVILRCVPISNHLYFYWYRQILGQKVEFLVSFYNNEISEKSEIFDDQFSVERPDGSNFTLKIRSTKLEDSAMYFCASRNNPGLNEQFFGPGTRLTVL.

The rearrangement uses TRBV27 and TRBJ1-1; D is ambiguous. V lost 3 bases, J lost 3 bases, and 11 bases lay in between. This CDR3 contains 14 residues. The germline V gene encodes CDR1 MNHEY and CDR2 SMNVEV (reference sequence). CDR3 protein: CASSFRARDTEAFF. CDR3 sequence (DNA): TGTGCCAGCAGTTTCCGAGCGAGGGACACTGAAGCTTTCTTT.

Written as DNA, the CDR3 is TGCGCCAGCAGCCAAGGGGGGACACCCTACAATGAGCAGTTCTTC. Protein product: CASSQGGTPYNEQFF. The gene calls are TRBV4-1 and TRBJ2-1; D is perhaps TRBD1 (6 bases). This CDR3 has 15 amino acids. Germline assignment: CDR1 MGHRA and CDR2 YSYEKL. Trimming took off 1 base at V and 2 bases at J, with 9 bases between the two ends.